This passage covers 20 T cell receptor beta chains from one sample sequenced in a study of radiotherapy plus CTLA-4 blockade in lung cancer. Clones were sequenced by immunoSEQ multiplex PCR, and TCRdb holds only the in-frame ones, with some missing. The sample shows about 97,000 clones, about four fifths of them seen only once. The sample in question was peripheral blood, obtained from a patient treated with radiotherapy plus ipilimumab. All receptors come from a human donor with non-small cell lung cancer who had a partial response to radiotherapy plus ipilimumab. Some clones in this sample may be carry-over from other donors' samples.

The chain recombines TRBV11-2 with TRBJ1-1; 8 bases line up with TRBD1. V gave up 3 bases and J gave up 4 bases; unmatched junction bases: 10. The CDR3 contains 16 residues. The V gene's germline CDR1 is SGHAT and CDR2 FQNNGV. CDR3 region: CASSFWGARGLTEAFF. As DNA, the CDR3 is TGTGCCAGCAGCTTCTGGGGGGCCAGGGGGCTCACTGAAGCTTTCTTT.

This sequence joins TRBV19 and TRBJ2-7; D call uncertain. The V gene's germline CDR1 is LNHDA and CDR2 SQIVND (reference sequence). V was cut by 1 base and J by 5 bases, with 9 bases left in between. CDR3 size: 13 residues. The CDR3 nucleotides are TGTGCCAGTAGTATAGGAGGAGCTAACGAGCAGTACTTC. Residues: CASSIGGANEQYF.

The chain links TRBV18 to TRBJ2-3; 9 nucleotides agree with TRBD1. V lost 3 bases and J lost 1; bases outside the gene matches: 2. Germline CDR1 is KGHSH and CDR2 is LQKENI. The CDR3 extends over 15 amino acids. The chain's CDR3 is CASSPRTGGTDTQYF. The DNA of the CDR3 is TGTGCCAGCTCACCCAGGACAGGGGGCACAGATACGCAGTATTTT. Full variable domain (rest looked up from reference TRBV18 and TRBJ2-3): NAGVMQNPRHLVRRRGQEARLRCSPMKGHSHVYWYRQLPEEGLKFMVYLQKENIIDESGMPKERFSAEFPKEGPSILRIQQVVRGDSAAYFCASSPRTGGTDTQYFGPGTRLTVL.

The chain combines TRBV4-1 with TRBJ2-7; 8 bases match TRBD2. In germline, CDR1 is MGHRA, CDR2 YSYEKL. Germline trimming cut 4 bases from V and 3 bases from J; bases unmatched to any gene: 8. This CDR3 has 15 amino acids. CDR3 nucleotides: TGCGCCAGCAGCCGGCCGGGACTAGATAACTACGAGCAGTACTTC. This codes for CASSRPGLDNYEQYF.

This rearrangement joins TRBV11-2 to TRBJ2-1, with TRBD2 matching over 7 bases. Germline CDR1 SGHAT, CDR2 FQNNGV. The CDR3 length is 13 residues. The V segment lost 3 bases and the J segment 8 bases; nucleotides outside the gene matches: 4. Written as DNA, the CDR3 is TGTGCCAGCAGCTTTGCGGGAGTCCATGAGCAGTTCTTC. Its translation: CASSFAGVHEQFF.

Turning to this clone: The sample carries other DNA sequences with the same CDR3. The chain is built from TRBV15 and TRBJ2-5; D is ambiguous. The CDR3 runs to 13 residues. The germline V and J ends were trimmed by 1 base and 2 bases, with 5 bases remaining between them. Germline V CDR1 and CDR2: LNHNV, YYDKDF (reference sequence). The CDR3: CATSRGQQETQYF. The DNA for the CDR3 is TGTGCCACCAGCAGAGGGCAGCAAGAGACCCAGTACTTC. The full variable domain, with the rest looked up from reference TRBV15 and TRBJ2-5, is DAMVIQNPRYQVTQFGKPVTLSCSQTLNHNVMYWYQQKSSQAPKLLFHYYDKDFNNEADTPDNFQSRRPNTSFCFLDIRSPGLGDTAMYLCATSRGQQETQYFGPGTRLLVL.

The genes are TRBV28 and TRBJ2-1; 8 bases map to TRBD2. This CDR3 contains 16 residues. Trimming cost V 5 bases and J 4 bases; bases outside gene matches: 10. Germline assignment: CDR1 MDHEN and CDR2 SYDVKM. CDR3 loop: CASSLLAGGGYNEQFF. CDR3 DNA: TGTGCCAGCAGTCTTTTGGCGGGAGGCGGATACAATGAGCAGTTCTTC.

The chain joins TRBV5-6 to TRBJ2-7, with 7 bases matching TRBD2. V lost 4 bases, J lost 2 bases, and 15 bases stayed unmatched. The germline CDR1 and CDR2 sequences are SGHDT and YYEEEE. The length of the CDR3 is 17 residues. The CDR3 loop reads CASSHSGGGFVPYEQYF. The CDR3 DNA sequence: TGTGCCAGCAGCCACTCTGGGGGGGGATTTGTTCCCTACGAGCAGTACTTC.

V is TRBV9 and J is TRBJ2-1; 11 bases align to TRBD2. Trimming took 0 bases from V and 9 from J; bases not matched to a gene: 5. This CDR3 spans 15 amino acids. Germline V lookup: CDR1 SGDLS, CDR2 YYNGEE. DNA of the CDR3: TGTGCCAGCAGCGTAGAAGGGCTAGCGGGAGGTGAGCAGTTCTTC. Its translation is CASSVEGLAGGEQFF. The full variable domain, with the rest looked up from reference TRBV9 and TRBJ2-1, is DSGVTQTPKHLITATGQRVTLRCSPRSGDLSVYWYQQSLDQGLQFLIQYYNGEERAKGNILERFSAQQFPDLHSELNLSSLELGDSALYFCASSVEGLAGGEQFFGPGTRLTVL.

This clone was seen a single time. CDR3 coding DNA: TGTGCCAGCTCCTCCCAACGGGCCCGGGGGAACGAGCAGTACTTC. Translation: CASSSQRARGNEQYF. The genes are TRBV18 and TRBJ2-7, with TRBD2 as a possible D gene (6 bases). CDR3 length equals 15 residues. Trimming took 6 bases from V and 5 from J, leaving 20 bases between them. CDR1 and CDR2 (germline): KGHSH, LQKENI.

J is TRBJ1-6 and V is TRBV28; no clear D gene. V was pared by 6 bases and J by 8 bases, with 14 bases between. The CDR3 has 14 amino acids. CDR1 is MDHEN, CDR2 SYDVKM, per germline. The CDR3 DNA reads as TGTGCCAGCAGCCAGACCTTACAGCATTCACCCCTCCACTTT. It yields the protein CASSQTLQHSPLHF.

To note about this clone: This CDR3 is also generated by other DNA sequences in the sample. The CDR3 here is CATSRSRQGTYEQYF. The CDR3 coding sequence is TGTGCCACCAGCCGCAGTAGGCAGGGAACCTACGAGCAGTACTTC. The chain joins TRBV15 to TRBJ2-7, with D maybe TRBD1 (5 bases). The CDR3 runs to 15 residues. Germline CDR1 LNHNV, CDR2 YYDKDF (reference sequence). V dropped 5 bases and J dropped 2 bases, with 16 bases sitting between them. The full variable domain, in which reference TRBV15 and TRBJ2-7 provide the parts outside the CDR3, is DAMVIQNPRYQVTQFGKPVTLSCSQTLNHNVMYWYQQKSSQAPKLLFHYYDKDFNNEADTPDNFQSRRPNTSFCFLDIRSPGLGDTAMYLCATSRSRQGTYEQYFGPGTRLTVT.

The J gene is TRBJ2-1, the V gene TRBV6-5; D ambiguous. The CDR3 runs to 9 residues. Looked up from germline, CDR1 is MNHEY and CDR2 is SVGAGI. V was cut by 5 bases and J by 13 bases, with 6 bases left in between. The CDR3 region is CASSPRQFF. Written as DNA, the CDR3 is TGTGCCAGCAGTCCTAGACAGTTCTTC.

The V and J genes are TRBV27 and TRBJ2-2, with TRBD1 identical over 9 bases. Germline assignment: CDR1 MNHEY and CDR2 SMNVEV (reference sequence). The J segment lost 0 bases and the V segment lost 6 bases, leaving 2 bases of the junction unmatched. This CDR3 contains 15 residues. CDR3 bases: TGTGCCAGCAGACGGACAGGGGCGAACACCGGGGAGCTGTTTTTT. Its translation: CASRRTGANTGELFF.

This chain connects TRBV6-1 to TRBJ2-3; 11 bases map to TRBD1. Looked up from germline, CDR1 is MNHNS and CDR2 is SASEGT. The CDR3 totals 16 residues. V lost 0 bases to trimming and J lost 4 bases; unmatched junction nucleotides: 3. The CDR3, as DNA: TGTGCCAGCAGTGAAGCGTTGGGACAGGGGGCAGATACGCAGTATTTT. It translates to CASSEALGQGADTQYF.

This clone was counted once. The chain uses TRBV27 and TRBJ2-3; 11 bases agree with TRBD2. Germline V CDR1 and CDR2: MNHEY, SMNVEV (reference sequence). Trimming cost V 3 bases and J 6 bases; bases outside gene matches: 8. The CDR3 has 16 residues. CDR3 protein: CASSFRLAGLPDTQYF. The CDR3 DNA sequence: TGTGCCAGCAGTTTTAGACTAGCGGGGCTACCCGATACGCAGTATTTT.

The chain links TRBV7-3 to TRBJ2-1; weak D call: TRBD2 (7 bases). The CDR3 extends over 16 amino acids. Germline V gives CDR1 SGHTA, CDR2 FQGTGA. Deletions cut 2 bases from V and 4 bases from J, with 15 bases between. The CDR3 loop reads CASSLGGGRQYNEQFF. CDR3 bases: TGTGCCAGCAGCTTAGGCGGGGGCCGACAGTACAATGAGCAGTTCTTC.

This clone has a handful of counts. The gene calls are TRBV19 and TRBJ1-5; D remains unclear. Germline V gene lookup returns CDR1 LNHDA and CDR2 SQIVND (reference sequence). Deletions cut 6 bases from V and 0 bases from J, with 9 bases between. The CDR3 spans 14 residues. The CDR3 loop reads CASSGLFSNQPQHF. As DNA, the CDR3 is TGTGCCAGTAGCGGGTTGTTTAGCAATCAGCCCCAGCATTTT.

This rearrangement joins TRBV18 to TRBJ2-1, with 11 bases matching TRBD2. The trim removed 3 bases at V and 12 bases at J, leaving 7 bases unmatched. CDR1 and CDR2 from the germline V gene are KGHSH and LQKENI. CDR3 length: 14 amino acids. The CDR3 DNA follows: TGTGCCAGCTCACCTGGGACTAGCGGAACGTCGCAGTTCTTC. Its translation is CASSPGTSGTSQFF.

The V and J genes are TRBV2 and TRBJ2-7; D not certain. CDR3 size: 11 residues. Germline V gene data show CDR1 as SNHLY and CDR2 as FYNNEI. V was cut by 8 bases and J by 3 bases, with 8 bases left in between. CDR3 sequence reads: CASESLYEQYF. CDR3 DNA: TGTGCCAGCGAGTCCCTCTACGAGCAGTACTTC.